These 2 T cell receptor beta chains share one sample of origin, sequenced in a study of control samples from healthy donors and cancer patients. Some clones are missing from TCRdb's copy, which holds only in-frame ones; the method was immunoSEQ multiplex PCR. The sample consists of roughly 76,000 clones, over 90% of them appearing once. The sample taken for sequencing was blood. The receptors derive from a woman under 30 in good health.

The chain recombines TRBV24-1 with TRBJ1-2; D unclear. Trimming cost V 4 bases and J 6 bases, with 11 bases left between them. CDR3 length: 13 amino acids. Looked up from germline, CDR1 is KGHDR and CDR2 is SFDVKD. CDR3 nucleotide sequence: TGTGCCACCAGTGAGGGAGCGTTCAATGGCTACACCTTC. Translated, it gives CATSEGAFNGYTF.

V and J are TRBV6-5 and TRBJ2-7; D uncertain. The CDR3 loop spans 14 amino acids. Germline assignment: CDR1 MNHEY and CDR2 SVGAGI. The V end lost 2 bases, the J end lost 0 bases, and 8 bases lay between the germline ends. In DNA form, the CDR3 reads TGTGCCAGCAGTTACGACGCGCTCTCCTACGAGCAGTACTTC. Protein product: CASSYDALSYEQYF.